One and the same sample provided the 18 T cell receptor beta chains below, sequenced in a study of PD-1 blockade in classical Hodgkin lymphoma. Each patient relapsed following autologous stem cell transplantation, and prior brentuximab vedotin exposure differed. Libraries were prepared by immunoSEQ multiplex PCR; TCRdb keeps only in-frame clonotypes and omits some of them. The data hold 130,000 to 150,000 clones, with nearly 80% observed a single time. The sample in question was peripheral blood mononuclear cells (PBMCs), obtained before the second cycle of nivolumab. These receptors were obtained from a human donor with classical Hodgkin lymphoma.

CDR3 region: CSAPRTQRRYF. DNA for the CDR3: TGCAGTGCTCCCAGGACTCAGCGGAGGTATTTT. V gene TRBV20-1 combines with J gene TRBJ2-3, with D perhaps TRBD2 (5 bases). Germline CDR1 and CDR2: DFQATT and SNEGSKA (reference sequence). The CDR3 is 11 residues long. V was trimmed by 5 bases and J by 14 bases, leaving 17 bases between them.

This clone was picked up one time. This CDR3 is CASSTGRSGYGYTF. The CDR3 DNA reads TGTGCCAGCAGCACCGGACGTTCAGGCTATGGCTACACCTTC. The chain recombines TRBV5-6 with TRBJ1-2; no clear D gene. Per germline, CDR1 SGHDT and CDR2 YYEEEE. The V end was cut by 4 bases, the J end by 4 bases, with 14 bases between. The CDR3 totals 14 residues.

This rearrangement joins TRBV11-2 to TRBJ1-1; D may be TRBD1 (6 bases). This CDR3 is built from 16 residues. V was cut by 4 bases and J by 1 base, with 16 bases left in between. Per the germline V gene, CDR1 is SGHAT and CDR2 is FQNNGV. As DNA, the CDR3 is TGTGCCAGCAGCTCCACGAAACAGGGAGCGAACACTGAAGCTTTCTTT. It yields the protein CASSSTKQGANTEAFF.

The chain combines TRBV5-1 with TRBJ2-5; 7 bases fit TRBD2. The CDR3 is made up of 14 amino acids. Germline V gives CDR1 SGHRS, CDR2 YFSETQ. V lost 4 bases to trimming and J lost 0 bases; unmatched junction nucleotides: 3. CDR3 sequence reads: CASSIGTNQETQYF. The DNA of the CDR3 is TGCGCCAGCAGCATAGGGACTAACCAAGAGACCCAGTACTTC. Filled out from reference TRBV5-1 and TRBJ2-5, the complete variable domain reads KAGVTQTPRYLIKTRGQQVTLSCSPISGHRSVSWYQQTPGQGLQFLFEYFSETQRNKGNFPGRFSGRQFSNSRSEMNVSTLELGDSALYLCASSIGTNQETQYFGPGTRLLVL.

This clone was observed once. V and J are TRBV7-9 and TRBJ2-7; D is perhaps TRBD2 (5 bases). CDR3 length equals 13 residues. Trimming removed 3 bases from V and 3 bases from J, with 9 bases in between. Germline CDR1 is SEHNR and CDR2 is FQNEAQ (reference sequence). CDR3: CASSLRELYEQYF. Written as DNA, the CDR3 is TGTGCCAGCAGCTTGAGGGAGCTCTACGAGCAGTACTTC.

The V and J genes are TRBV2 and TRBJ2-2; TRBD1 is a possible D gene (6 bases). This CDR3 spans 15 amino acids. Trimming removed 5 bases from V and 3 bases from J, with 13 bases in between. Looked up from germline, CDR1 is SNHLY and CDR2 is FYNNEI. Here the CDR3 reads CASSRGKGDTGELFF. The DNA for the CDR3 is TGTGCCAGCAGTCGAGGGAAGGGGGACACCGGGGAGCTGTTTTTT.

Here the CDR3 DNA reads TGTGCCAGCAGCGCGGTGAGAGGCCCTAACTATGGCTACACCTTC. It is translated as CASSAVRGPNYGYTF. The chain has TRBV11-2 and TRBJ1-2; D ambiguous. The V gene's germline CDR1 is SGHAT and CDR2 FQNNGV. The V end was cut by 5 bases, the J end by 0 bases, with 13 bases between. CDR3 size: 15 residues.

The V gene is TRBV11-3, the J gene TRBJ1-1; the match to TRBD1 covers 10 bases. This CDR3 contains 13 residues. After removal of 8 bases from V and 4 bases from J, the junction contained 4 bases not matched to a gene. Germline values: CDR1 SGHNT, CDR2 YENEEA. CDR3 coding DNA: TGTGCCAGCGGACAGGGGGTGGGCACTGAAGCTTTCTTT. Its translation: CASGQGVGTEAFF.

CDR3 DNA sequence: TGTGCCAGCAGTTTATTTGCAGGGAATCAGCCCCAGCATTTT. Protein sequence: CASSLFAGNQPQHF. The J gene is TRBJ1-5, the V gene TRBV27, with a weak D call TRBD1 (5 bases). V lost 1 base and J 4 bases, leaving 8 bases between the germline ends. The germline V gene encodes CDR1 MNHEY and CDR2 SMNVEV (reference sequence). The CDR3 spans 14 residues.

The V gene is TRBV7-9, the J gene TRBJ2-3, with D perhaps being TRBD1 or TRBD2 (5 bases each). CDR3 size: 14 residues. Germline CDR1 reads SEHNR; CDR2 reads FQNEAQ (reference sequence). V lost 1 base, J lost 2 bases, and 7 bases lay in between. The CDR3 loop is CASSLVGTTDTQYF. The CDR3 DNA follows: TGTGCCAGCAGCTTAGTCGGGACCACAGATACGCAGTATTTT.

This clone was seen ten or more times. V gene TRBV18 combines with J gene TRBJ1-6; D call uncertain. The V end was cut by 6 bases, the J end by 7 bases, with 10 bases between. Germline CDR1 KGHSH, CDR2 LQKENI. The CDR3 loop spans 13 amino acids. The CDR3 nucleotides read TGTGCCAGCTCCTCAGGCGACAATTCACCCCTCCACTTT. Residues: CASSSGDNSPLHF.

The chain has TRBV18 and TRBJ1-2; perhaps TRBD1 as D (5 bases). This CDR3 comprises 12 residues. CDR1 and CDR2 from the germline V gene are KGHSH and LQKENI. V lost 3 bases, J lost 7 bases, and 9 bases lay in between. The DNA of the CDR3 is TGTGCCAGCTCACCGAGGGGTGGTGGCTACACCTTC. Translation: CASSPRGGGYTF.

The chain couples TRBV6-5 to TRBJ1-1; TRBD1 might be the D (5 bases). V lost 8 bases to trimming and J lost 3 bases, with 10 bases between them. Germline V lookup: CDR1 MNHEY, CDR2 SVGAGI. This CDR3 has 12 residues. CDR3 region: CASRDGYTEAFF. CDR3 DNA sequence: TGTGCCAGCCGGGACGGATACACTGAAGCTTTCTTT.

The chain combines TRBV27 with TRBJ1-1; 7 positions match TRBD1. This CDR3 comprises 14 residues. Germline CDR1 is MNHEY and CDR2 is SMNVEV (reference sequence). Trimming cost V 5 bases and J 1 base; bases outside gene matches: 4. As DNA, the CDR3 is TGTGCCAGCAGTCTGACAGGGAGGAACACTGAAGCTTTCTTT. Its protein is CASSLTGRNTEAFF.

The chain has TRBV18 and TRBJ2-3; D is ambiguous. This CDR3 spans 14 amino acids. Looked up from germline, CDR1 is KGHSH and CDR2 is LQKENI. V was pared by 2 bases and J by 6 bases, with 12 bases between. CDR3 sequence reads: CASSPDTHTDTQYF. The DNA for the CDR3 is TGTGCCAGCTCACCAGACACCCACACGGATACGCAGTATTTT.

The gene calls are TRBV6-1 and TRBJ2-7; 8 nucleotides match TRBD1. Unmatched junction bases numbered 8, after V lost 8 bases and J lost 2 bases. This CDR3 has 14 amino acids. Germline CDR1 MNHNS, CDR2 SASEGT. In DNA form, the CDR3 reads TGTGCCAGCGTTGGAAGGACAGGGCCCTACGAGCAGTACTTC. This codes for CASVGRTGPYEQYF.

V and J are TRBV7-2 and TRBJ2-3; 8 bases map to TRBD1. V was clipped by 1 base and J by 1 base; unmatched bases: 1. The germline gives CDR1 SGHTA, CDR2 FQGNSA. CDR3 length: 15 residues. The CDR3 DNA is TGTGCCAGCAGCTTAGGGGGACAGGGCACAGATACGCAGTATTTT. Translation gives CASSLGGQGTDTQYF.

CDR3 amino acids: CASSQDPPGLAGSTDTQYF. The DNA for the CDR3 is TGTGCCAGCAGCCAAGACCCCCCGGGACTAGCGGGAAGCACAGATACGCAGTATTTT. This chain connects TRBV4-2 to TRBJ2-3; TRBD2 matches 13 bases. The CDR3 spans 19 residues. From germline, CDR1 is LGHNA and CDR2 YNFKEQ. V was clipped by 0 bases and J by 0 bases; unmatched bases: 6.